This TCR beta chain was obtained from a study of response to subunit inactivated influenza vaccine. Overall study findings and caveats: The authors offered the suggestion that each seasonal influenza vaccination recruits few new T cells.

As concerns this clonotype: Its antigen remains unidentified.

TCRdb called the RT-PCR reads again in MiXCR, with one record for every CDR3 protein. This table holds fewer than 800,000 distinct CDR3 sequences, around a sixth found once. The TCR sequence derives from a middle-aged man who received an inactivated influenza vaccine. The sequencing here drew on PBMCs from blood, taken 11 to 12 days after vaccination.

The CDR3 reads CSVVRSQNRPEAFF. The DNA of the CDR3 is TGCAGCGTTGTTAGGTCTCAAAACCGCCCTGAAGCTTTCTTT. The chain combines TRBV29-1 with TRBJ1-1; no firm D call. The CDR3 loop spans 14 amino acids. The germline V gene has CDR1 SQVTM and CDR2 ANQGSEA. The V end lost 4 bases, the J end lost 6 bases, and 18 bases lay between the germline ends.